This entry concerns a single T cell receptor (beta chain). Its antigen is not identified. Template: tumor biopsy or peripheral blood genomic DNA, roughly 550-6,500 ng per sample. Trimming removed 4 bases at V and 2 bases at J, with 7 bases between. The CDR3 covers 12 residues. CDR1 SGDLS and CDR2 YYNGEE come from the germline V gene. This sample is part of a study of T cells in tumors after PD-1 blockade. Across the study: A subset received ongoing vismodegib 150 mg daily alongside anti-PD-1 therapy. Broader study findings: About 40% of tumor TCR clonotypes were also found in blood. Clonal replacement, not reinvigoration, is suggested for expanded exhausted CD8+ clones after therapy.

Produced via immunoSEQ multiplex PCR; TCRdb's table is partial and in-frame only. The table lists about 1,500 clones, 75% of them singletons. The sequenced sample was tumor tissue, obtained after anti-PD-1 treatment. The TCR comes from a human donor with basal cell carcinoma. This chain joins TRBV9 and TRBJ2-7, with D unclear. The CDR3 nucleotides read TGTGCCAGCAGCTACGACACCTACGAGCAGTACTTC. This sequence encodes CASSYDTYEQYF.